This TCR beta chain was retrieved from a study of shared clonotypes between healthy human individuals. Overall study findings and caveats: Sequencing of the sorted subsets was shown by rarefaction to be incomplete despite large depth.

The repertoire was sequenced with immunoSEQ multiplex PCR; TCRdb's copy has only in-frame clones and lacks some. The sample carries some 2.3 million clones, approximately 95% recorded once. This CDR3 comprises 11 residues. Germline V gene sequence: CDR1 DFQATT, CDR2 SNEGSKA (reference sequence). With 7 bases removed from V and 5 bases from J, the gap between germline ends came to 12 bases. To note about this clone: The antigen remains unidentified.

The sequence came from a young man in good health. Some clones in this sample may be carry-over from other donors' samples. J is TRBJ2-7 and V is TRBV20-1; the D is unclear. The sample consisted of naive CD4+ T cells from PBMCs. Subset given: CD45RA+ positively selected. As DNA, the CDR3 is TGCAGTGTGCCCAACGCTGACGAGCAGTACTTC. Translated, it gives CSVPNADEQYF.